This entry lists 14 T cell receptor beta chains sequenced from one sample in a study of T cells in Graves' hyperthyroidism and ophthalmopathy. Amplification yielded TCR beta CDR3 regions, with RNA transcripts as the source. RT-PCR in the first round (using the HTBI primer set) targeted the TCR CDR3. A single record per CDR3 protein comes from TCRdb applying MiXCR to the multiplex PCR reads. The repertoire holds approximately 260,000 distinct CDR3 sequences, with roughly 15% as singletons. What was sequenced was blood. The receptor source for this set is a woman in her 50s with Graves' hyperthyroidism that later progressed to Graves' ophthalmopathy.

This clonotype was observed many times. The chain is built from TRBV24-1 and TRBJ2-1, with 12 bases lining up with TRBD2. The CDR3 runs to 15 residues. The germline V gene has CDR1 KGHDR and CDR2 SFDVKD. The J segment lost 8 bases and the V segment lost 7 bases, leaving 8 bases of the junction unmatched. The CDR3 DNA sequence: TGTGCCACCAGCTCCACTAGCGGGAGGACGGATGAGCAGTTCTTC. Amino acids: CATSSTSGRTDEQFF.

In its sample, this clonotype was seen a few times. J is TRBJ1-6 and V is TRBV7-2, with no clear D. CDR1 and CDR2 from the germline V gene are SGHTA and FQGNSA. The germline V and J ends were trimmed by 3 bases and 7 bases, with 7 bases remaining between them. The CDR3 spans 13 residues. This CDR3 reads CASSFQPNSPLHF. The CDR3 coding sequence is TGTGCCAGCAGCTTTCAGCCAAATTCACCCCTCCACTTT.

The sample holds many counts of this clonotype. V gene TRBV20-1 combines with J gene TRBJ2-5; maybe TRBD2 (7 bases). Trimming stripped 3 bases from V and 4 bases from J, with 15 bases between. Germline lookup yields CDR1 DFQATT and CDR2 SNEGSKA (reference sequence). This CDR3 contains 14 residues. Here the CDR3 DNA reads TGCAGTGCTAGCCCAGGGGAGGGGGGAGAGACCCAGTACTTC. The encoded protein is CSASPGEGGETQYF.

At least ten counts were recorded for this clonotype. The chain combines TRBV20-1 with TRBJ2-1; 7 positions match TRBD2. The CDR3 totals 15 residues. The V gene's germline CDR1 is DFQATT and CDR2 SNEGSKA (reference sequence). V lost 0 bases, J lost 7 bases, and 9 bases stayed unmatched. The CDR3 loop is CSARDRGTTWNEQFF. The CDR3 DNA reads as TGCAGTGCTAGAGATCGAGGGACTACTTGGAATGAGCAGTTCTTC.

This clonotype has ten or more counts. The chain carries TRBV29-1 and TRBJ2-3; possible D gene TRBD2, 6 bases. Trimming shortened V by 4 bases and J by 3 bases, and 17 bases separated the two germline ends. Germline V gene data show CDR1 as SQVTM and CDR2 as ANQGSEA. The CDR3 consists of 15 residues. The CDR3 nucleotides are TGCAGCGTTGCCGCGGGGCTCGGGCATACAGATACGCAGTATTTT. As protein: CSVAAGLGHTDTQYF.

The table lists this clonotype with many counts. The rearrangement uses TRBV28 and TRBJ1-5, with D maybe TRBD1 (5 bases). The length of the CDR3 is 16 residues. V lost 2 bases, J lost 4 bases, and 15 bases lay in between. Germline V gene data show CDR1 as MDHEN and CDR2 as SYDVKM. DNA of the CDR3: TGTGCCAGCAGTTTAGGGGGAAGGAGGTATAATCAGCCCCAGCATTTT. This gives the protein CASSLGGRRYNQPQHF.

The CDR3 loop reads CASSESQESPLHF. The CDR3 DNA reads as TGTGCCAGCAGTGAATCCCAGGAATCTCCCCTCCACTTT. The V gene is TRBV28, the J gene TRBJ1-6, with no clear D. The CDR3 contains 13 residues. V was clipped by 5 bases and J by 13 bases, with 15 bases between them. Germline V lookup: CDR1 MDHEN, CDR2 SYDVKM.

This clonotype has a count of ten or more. Here the CDR3 DNA reads TGTGCCGGGATTTACCGGGACGGGCCGTACGAGCAGTACTTC. The encoded protein is CAGIYRDGPYEQYF. V is TRBV30 and J is TRBJ2-7; D may match TRBD1 or TRBD2 (5 bases each). Deletions cut 8 bases from V and 4 bases from J, with 21 bases between. CDR1 is GTSNPN, CDR2 SVGIG, per germline (reference sequence). CDR3 length equals 14 residues.

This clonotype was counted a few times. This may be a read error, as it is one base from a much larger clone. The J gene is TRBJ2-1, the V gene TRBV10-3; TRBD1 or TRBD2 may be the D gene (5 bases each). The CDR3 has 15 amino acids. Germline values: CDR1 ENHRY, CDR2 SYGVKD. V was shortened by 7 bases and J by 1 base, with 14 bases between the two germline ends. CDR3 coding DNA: TGTGCCATCAATGGGGCTAGCCTTTCCTACAATGAGCAGTTCTTC. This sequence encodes CAINGASLSYNEQFF.

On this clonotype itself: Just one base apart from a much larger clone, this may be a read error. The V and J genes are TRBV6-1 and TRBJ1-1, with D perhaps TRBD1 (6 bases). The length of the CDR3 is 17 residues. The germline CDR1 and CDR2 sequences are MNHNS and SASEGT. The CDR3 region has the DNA TGTGCCAGCAGAAGTTACATGGGGGCCGATTGGCGCACTGAAGCTTCCTTT. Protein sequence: CASRSYMGADWRTEASF.

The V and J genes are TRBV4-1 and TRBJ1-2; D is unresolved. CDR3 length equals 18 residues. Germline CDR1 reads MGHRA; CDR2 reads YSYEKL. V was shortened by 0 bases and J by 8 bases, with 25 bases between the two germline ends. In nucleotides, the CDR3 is TGCGCCAGCAGCCAAGACAGGCGAGGGTATTTCCTTTTGCGAGGCTACACCTTC. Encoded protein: CASSQDRRGYFLLRGYTF.

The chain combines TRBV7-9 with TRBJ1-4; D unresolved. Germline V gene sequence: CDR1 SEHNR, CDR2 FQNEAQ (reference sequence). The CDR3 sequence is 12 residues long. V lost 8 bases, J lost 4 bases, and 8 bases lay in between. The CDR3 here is CASEGSNEKLFF. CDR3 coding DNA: TGTGCCAGCGAGGGCAGTAATGAAAAACTGTTTTTT.

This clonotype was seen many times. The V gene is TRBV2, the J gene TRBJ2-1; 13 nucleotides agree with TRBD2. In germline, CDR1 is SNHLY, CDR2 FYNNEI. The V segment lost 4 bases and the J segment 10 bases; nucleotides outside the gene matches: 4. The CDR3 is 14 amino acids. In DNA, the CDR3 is TGTGCCAGCAGTGGACTAGCGGGAGGCTGGGAGCAGTTCTTC. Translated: CASSGLAGGWEQFF.

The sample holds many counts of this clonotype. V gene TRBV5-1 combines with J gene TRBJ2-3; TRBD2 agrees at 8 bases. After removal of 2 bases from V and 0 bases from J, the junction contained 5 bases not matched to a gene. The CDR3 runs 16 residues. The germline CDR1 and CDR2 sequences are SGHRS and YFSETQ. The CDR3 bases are TGCGCCAGCAGCTTAGGGCTAGCGGGTAGCACAGATACGCAGTATTTT. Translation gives CASSLGLAGSTDTQYF.